The 24 T cell receptor beta chains listed next were all sequenced from one sample in a study of T cells in Graves' hyperthyroidism and ophthalmopathy (dated by TCRdb to about 2019). Library preparation was by multiplex PCR. TCRdb records Illumina HiSeq 2000 as the sequencer. The TCR beta CDR3 regions were amplified from RNA transcripts. A first-round RT-PCR of the TCR CDR3 used the HTBI primer set with the Qiagen OneStep RT-PCR kit. The raw public reads went through TCRdb reprocessing: fastp at Q25, MiXCR clone calling, in-frame beta chains kept. Identical CDR3 protein sequences are pooled into one entry, listed with their most common genes and DNA. The sample table contains approximately 590,000 distinct CDR3 sequences; only one count was recorded for 15% to 18% of them. The leading ten clones occupy around 7.8% of the sample. The sample consisted of blood. These receptors came from a young woman with Graves' hyperthyroidism.

In its sample, this clonotype was seen many times. A junction boundary mismatches the germline segment, possibly from a read error. The CDR3 nucleotides are TGTGCCAGCAGTCAGCCCCAGCATTTT. The encoded protein is CASSQPQHF. The rearrangement joins TRBV6-2 or TRBV6-3 to TRBJ1-5; no clear D gene. The CDR3 length is 9 residues. From germline, CDR1 is MNHEY and CDR2 SVGEGT.

This clonotype was seen at least ten times. The V and J genes are TRBV20-1 and TRBJ2-3; 9 bases are a match to TRBD2. Germline-derived CDR1 and CDR2 are DFQATT and SNEGSKA (reference sequence). The CDR3 has 16 residues. The ends lost 5 bases at V and 2 bases at J; junction bases unmatched: 11. The CDR3 region has the DNA TGCAGTGCTCCCCAAGCCGGGACTAGCATCACAGATACGCAGTATTTT. As protein: CSAPQAGTSITDTQYF.

The chain has TRBV27 and TRBJ2-2; D tentatively reads TRBD1 or TRBD2 (6 bases each). V was clipped by 3 bases and J by 5 bases, with 13 bases between them. The CDR3 has 15 amino acids. The germline V gene has CDR1 MNHEY and CDR2 SMNVEV (reference sequence). The CDR3 reads CASSFFGGPTGELFF. The DNA of the CDR3 is TGTGCCAGCAGTTTTTTCGGGGGCCCAACCGGGGAGCTGTTTTTT.

Many counts were recorded for this clonotype. The CDR3 protein is CASSQPASYEQYF. The CDR3 region has the DNA TGCGCCAGCAGCCAGCCCGCTAGCTACGAGCAGTACTTC. The chain links TRBV4-1 to TRBJ2-7; D is uncertain. Germline V gene data show CDR1 as MGHRA and CDR2 as YSYEKL. CDR3 length: 13 residues. The ends were cut back, 3 bases at V and 3 bases at J, with 9 bases in the middle.

This clonotype was counted many times. This chain connects TRBV3-1 to TRBJ2-7; D is uncertain. Germline CDR1 LGHDT, CDR2 YNNKEL (reference sequence). Trimming shortened V by 0 bases and J by 2 bases, and 8 bases separated the two germline ends. This CDR3 comprises 14 residues. CDR3 coding DNA: TGTGCCAGCAGCCAAGATTACTCCGCCTACGAGCAGTACTTC. This codes for CASSQDYSAYEQYF.

Concerning this clonotype itself: A much bigger clone sits one base away, suggesting this may be a read error. The V call is TRBV6-9, the J call TRBJ1-2, with TRBD1 matching over 9 bases. Germline CDR1 reads MNHGY; CDR2 reads SVAAGI. This CDR3 region has 16 residues. Written as DNA, the CDR3 is TGTGCCGGCAGTTACTGGACAGGGGCCGTATTCTATGGCTACACCTTC. Its translation is CAGSYWTGAVFYGYTF.

V usage is TRBV5-1 and J usage is TRBJ1-1, with a weak D call TRBD1 (5 bases). Germline CDR1 is SGHRS and CDR2 is YFSETQ. The V end was cut by 7 bases, the J end by 0 bases, with 10 bases between. This CDR3 region has 13 residues. CDR3 sequence: CASGRDVNTEAFF. The CDR3, as DNA: TGCGCCAGCGGCCGGGACGTGAACACTGAAGCTTTCTTT. Full variable domain (outside the CDR3, taken from reference TRBV5-1 and TRBJ1-1): KAGVTQTPRYLIKTRGQQVTLSCSPISGHRSVSWYQQTPGQGLQFLFEYFSETQRNKGNFPGRFSGRQFSNSRSEMNVSTLELGDSALYLCASGRDVNTEAFFGQGTRLTVV.

This clonotype was observed at least ten times. J is TRBJ2-5 and V is TRBV11-2, with D perhaps TRBD1 (5 bases). Germline V gene lookup returns CDR1 SGHAT and CDR2 FQNNGV. The CDR3 totals 14 residues. V lost 3 bases to trimming and J lost 2 bases, with 10 bases between them. The CDR3 nucleotides are TGTGCCAGCAGCTTCGACAGTTATCAAGAGACCCAGTACTTC. This codes for CASSFDSYQETQYF.

This clonotype was seen repeatedly, ten times or more. V is TRBV11-3 and J is TRBJ2-1, with D uncertain. The CDR3 has 13 amino acids. The V end lost 5 bases, the J end lost 6 bases, and 11 bases lay between the germline ends. CDR1 and CDR2 from the germline V gene are SGHNT and YENEEA. The CDR3 protein is CASSIAPANEQFF. CDR3 coding DNA: TGTGCCAGCAGCATCGCCCCAGCCAATGAGCAGTTCTTC. Full variable domain (rest looked up from reference TRBV11-3 and TRBJ2-1): EAGVVQSPRYKIIEKKQPVAFWCNPISGHNTLYWYLQNLGQGPELLIRYENEEAVDDSQLPKDRFSAERLKGVDSTLKIQPAELGDSAVYLCASSIAPANEQFFGPGTRLTVL.

This chain joins TRBV11-2 and TRBJ2-5, with D unresolved. V lost 5 bases and J lost 6, with 7 bases in between. This CDR3 is built from 11 residues. Germline V gene sequence: CDR1 SGHAT, CDR2 FQNNGV. CDR3 sequence: CASSPSKTQYF. CDR3 coding DNA: TGTGCCAGCAGCCCCTCAAAGACCCAGTACTTC.

The chain combines TRBV6-2 or TRBV6-3 with TRBJ1-2; D not certain. CDR1 is MNHEY and CDR2 is SVGEGT in the germline V gene. This CDR3 spans 11 amino acids. Trimming stripped 3 bases from V and 6 bases from J, with 5 bases between. The CDR3 region is CASSYPDGYTF. The CDR3 DNA is TGTGCCAGCAGTTATCCAGATGGCTACACCTTC.

The J gene is TRBJ1-3, the V gene TRBV10-3, with TRBD1 as a possible D gene (6 bases). Trimming left V 10 bases short and J 1 base short, with 23 bases between. Germline values: CDR1 ENHRY, CDR2 SYGVKD. The CDR3 totals 17 residues. This CDR3 reads CASTMVGGAGSGNTIYF. CDR3 bases: TGTGCCAGCACCATGGTCGGGGGCGCGGGGTCTGGAAACACCATATATTTT.

The sample holds many counts of this clonotype. This sequence joins TRBV18 and TRBJ2-1, with 10 nucleotides matching TRBD2. V shed 4 bases, J shed 5 bases, and the junction held 5 bases outside the gene matches. Germline V gene sequence: CDR1 KGHSH, CDR2 LQKENI. CDR3 length: 15 residues. The CDR3 region has the DNA TGTGCCAGCTCACATAGGACTAGCGGAAACAATGAGCAGTTCTTC. As protein: CASSHRTSGNNEQFF.

V usage is TRBV5-6 and J usage is TRBJ2-5, with 7 bases fitting TRBD2. From germline, CDR1 is SGHDT and CDR2 YYEEEE. J lost 5 bases, V lost 0 bases, and 10 bases had no gene match. The CDR3 spans 16 residues. The CDR3 spells CASSLAVNGRMETQYF. For the CDR3, the DNA is TGTGCCAGCAGCTTGGCCGTGAACGGGAGGATGGAGACCCAGTACTTC.

This clonotype was detected only a few times. A read error is possible here, since a much larger clone lies one base away. V gene TRBV11-1 combines with J gene TRBJ2-7; D gene unclear. V dropped 7 bases and J dropped 3 bases, with 19 bases sitting between them. Germline V lookup: CDR1 SGHAT, CDR2 FQDESV (reference sequence). This CDR3 has 15 residues. The CDR3, as DNA: TGTGCCAGCACCGCCCTGCTACGCTGGGACTACGAGCAGTACTTC. Translation: CASTALLRWDYEQYF.

In this sample, this clonotype turned up a few times. The J gene is TRBJ2-1, the V gene TRBV28; 7 bases are a match to TRBD1. The germline V gene has CDR1 MDHEN and CDR2 SYDVKM. Trimming cost V 3 bases and J 4 bases; bases outside gene matches: 3. This CDR3 comprises 14 residues. The CDR3 DNA sequence: TGTGCCAGCAGTTTGGGACAGAAATACAATGAGCAGTTCTTC. Amino acid sequence: CASSLGQKYNEQFF.

The chain recombines TRBV11-2 with TRBJ1-2, with 9 nucleotides matching TRBD1. The CDR3 totals 16 residues. The V gene's germline CDR1 is SGHAT and CDR2 FQNNGV. The V gene end was trimmed by 2 bases and the J gene end by 7 bases; junction bases not matched to a gene: 11. The CDR3 nucleotides read TGTGCCAGCAGCTTAATTGGGACAGGGCGCAGTGGTGGCTACACCTTC. Protein: CASSLIGTGRSGGYTF.

This clonotype was found many times. The V gene is TRBV11-2, the J gene TRBJ2-1; the D gene is possibly TRBD2 (5 bases). Germline V CDR1 and CDR2: SGHAT, FQNNGV. The CDR3 runs 13 residues. Trimming pared 5 bases from V and 3 bases from J, leaving 8 bases between. Here the CDR3 DNA reads TGTGCCAGCAGCCCGGGAAACTACAATGAGCAGTTCTTC. This translates into CASSPGNYNEQFF. The whole variable domain, remainder taken from reference TRBV11-2 and TRBJ2-1, is EAGVAQSPRYKIIEKRQSVAFWCNPISGHATLYWYQQILGQGPKLLIQFQNNGVVDDSQLPKDRFSAERLKGVDSTLKIQPAKLEDSAVYLCASSPGNYNEQFFGPGTRLTVL.

This clonotype was recorded at least ten times. The chain links TRBV12-5 to TRBJ1-5; 7 nucleotides align to TRBD1. The germline gives CDR1 LGHNT, CDR2 FRNRAP. Unmatched junction bases numbered 4, after V lost 4 bases and J lost 4 bases. This CDR3 comprises 14 residues. CDR3 sequence: CASGSGQENQPQHF. The CDR3 DNA reads TGTGCTAGTGGTTCCGGACAGGAAAATCAGCCCCAGCATTTT.

This chain uses TRBV28 with TRBJ2-1, with 9 bases that match TRBD2. The CDR3 covers 14 residues. CDR1 is MDHEN, CDR2 SYDVKM, per germline. The ends lost 8 bases at V and 4 bases at J; junction bases unmatched: 6. The CDR3 region has the DNA TGTGCCAGCCGGTTAGCGGGGGAGTACAATGAGCAGTTCTTC. Its protein is CASRLAGEYNEQFF.

This clonotype was detected ten times or more. The chain recombines TRBV7-9 with TRBJ2-1, with D maybe TRBD1 (5 bases). This CDR3 is built from 15 residues. The V end lost 1 base, the J end lost 8 bases, and 15 bases lay between the germline ends. Germline assignment: CDR1 SEHNR and CDR2 FQNEAQ (reference sequence). CDR3 DNA: TGTGCCAGCAGCTTAGAAGGGGCTCCCGGGTATGAGCAGTTCTTC. Protein: CASSLEGAPGYEQFF.

This clonotype was counted at least ten times. The rearrangement joins TRBV3-1 to TRBJ1-1; 9 bases are a match to TRBD1. V trimming: 2 bases; J trimming: 6 bases; junction bases outside the gene matches: 7. Germline V gene sequence: CDR1 LGHDT, CDR2 YNNKEL (reference sequence). This CDR3 region has 15 residues. This CDR3 reads CASSQRGDRVAEAFF. The DNA for the CDR3 is TGTGCCAGCAGCCAAAGGGGGGACAGGGTAGCTGAAGCTTTCTTT.

This clonotype occurred many times. The V call is TRBV28, the J call TRBJ2-3, with a possible D match to TRBD2 (7 bases). The CDR3 sequence is 14 residues long. Germline assignment: CDR1 MDHEN and CDR2 SYDVKM. V lost 6 bases and J lost 2, with 12 bases in between. The CDR3 spells CASRTGGHTDTQYF. As DNA, the CDR3 is TGTGCCAGCAGAACCGGGGGGCACACAGATACGCAGTATTTT.

At least ten counts were recorded for this clonotype. V is TRBV11-2 and J is TRBJ1-4; TRBD1 is a possible D gene (6 bases). The CDR3 spans 16 residues. Germline V gives CDR1 SGHAT, CDR2 FQNNGV. V shed 3 bases and J shed 3 bases, with 14 bases lying between them. The CDR3 sequence: CASSLAYRAANEKLFF. The CDR3 DNA is TGTGCCAGCAGCTTGGCTTACAGGGCGGCTAATGAAAAACTGTTTTTT.